This record concerns one T cell receptor beta chain sequence. The antigen it recognizes is unknown. There are no base qualities to consult, and no much larger clone falls within one base. The CDR3 covers 13 residues, taking in both the cysteine and the phenylalanine. Only the CDR3 region is kept as DNA, spanning 39 bases read in frame from base 1. Reading the germline V gene gives CDR1 LGHNA and CDR2 YNFKEQ. The V end loses 1 base and the J end loses 2 bases, and a stretch of 5 bases separates them. To prepare the library, 5' RACE was applied. TCRdb records Illumina MiSeq as the sequencer. Through fastp at Q25 and MiXCR, TCRdb rebuilt clones from the public reads, retaining in-frame beta chains. One record per CDR3 amino acid sequence lists the most common genes and DNA. Counted in this sample were around 90,000 distinct CDR3 sequences; approximately 5.4% of them appeared once. The top ten constitute around 6.9% of the sample.

The entry originates in a study of T cells of healthy individuals (dated by TCRdb to 2016 to 2018). This chain joins TRBV4-2 to TRBJ1-1; the D gene cannot be named for sure. This clonotype originated in a female donor in good health. The encoded CDR3 is CASSQVLNTEAFF. The base sequence is TGTGCCAGCAGCCAAGTACTTAACACTGAAGCTTTCTTT.